The 18 T cell receptor beta chains in this list originate from one sample, sequenced in a study of shared clonotypes between healthy human individuals. Libraries were prepared by immunoSEQ multiplex PCR; TCRdb keeps only in-frame clonotypes and omits some of them. The data contain more than 2 million clones, about 95% of them singletons. The sequenced sample was naive CD4+ T cells sorted from blood. As for subset: CD45RA+ positively selected. These receptors were obtained from a man younger than 30 in good health.

The CDR3 bases are TGTGCCAGCAGTTTTTTCGGCGGGGGCACTGAAGCTTTCTTT. Translated, it gives CASSFFGGGTEAFF. The chain links TRBV27 to TRBJ1-1, with D maybe TRBD1 (5 bases). The V and J ends lost 3 bases and 4 bases respectively, with 12 bases between them. Germline assignment: CDR1 MNHEY and CDR2 SMNVEV (reference sequence). The CDR3 length is 14 residues.

In this sample, this clone turned up once. The V call is TRBV10-3, the J call TRBJ2-3; unclear D gene. CDR3 length: 13 amino acids. Deletions cut 6 bases from V and 2 bases from J, with 9 bases between. Germline V gene sequence: CDR1 ENHRY, CDR2 SYGVKD. This chain's CDR3 is CAISHLTTDTQYF. The CDR3 nucleotides are TGTGCCATCAGCCATCTTACCACAGATACGCAGTATTTT.

J is TRBJ2-3 and V is TRBV7-9, with 10 bases lining up with TRBD1. V was clipped by 3 bases and J by 1 base; unmatched bases: 10. CDR3 size: 18 residues. The germline gives CDR1 SEHNR, CDR2 FQNEAQ (reference sequence). CDR3 nucleotides: TGTGCCAGCAGCTTCCCCAAACCGGGGACAGGGGGCACAGATACGCAGTATTTT. Translated, it gives CASSFPKPGTGGTDTQYF.

About this clone: Other DNA sequences in the same sample also yield this CDR3. This sequence joins TRBV4-3 and TRBJ2-1; 7 bases line up with TRBD2. The germline gives CDR1 LGHNA, CDR2 YSLEER. The CDR3 is made up of 16 amino acids. The V segment lost 0 bases and the J segment 0 bases; nucleotides outside the gene matches: 2. The CDR3 is CASSQDGGGSYNEQFF. CDR3 DNA: TGCGCCAGCAGCCAAGATGGCGGGGGCTCCTACAATGAGCAGTTCTTC.

About this clone itself: An end of the junction differs from the germline gene, which may be a read error. The chain's CDR3 is CASSISRGNYGYTF. The CDR3 bases are TGTGCTAGCAGCATAAGCAGGGGAAACTATGGCTACACCTTC. The rearrangement uses TRBV7-7 and TRBJ1-2, with D possibly matching TRBD1 (6 bases). Germline-derived CDR1 and CDR2 are SSHAT and FNYEAQ (reference sequence). CDR3 size: 14 residues. Drawing the rest from reference TRBV7-7 and TRBJ1-2, the complete variable domain is GAGVSQSPRYKVTKRGQDVTLRCDPISSHATLYWYQQALGQGPEFLTYFNYEAQPDKSGLPSDRFSAERPEGSISTLTIQRTEQRDSAMYRCASSISRGNYGYTFGSGTRLTVV.

Remarks on this clone: Since a much larger clone is just one base distant, this may be a read error. This chain links TRBV30 with TRBJ2-3, with a weak D call TRBD2 (6 bases). From germline, CDR1 is GTSNPN and CDR2 SVGIG (reference sequence). The CDR3 length is 15 residues. The CDR3 DNA reads TGTGCCTGGAGTCCCGGGACTCCCGTGACAGATACGCAGTGTTTT. Translation gives CAWSPGTPVTDTQCF.

The gene calls are TRBV18 and TRBJ2-2; 13 bases are shared with TRBD2. The junction had 3 bases not matched to a gene; V was cut back by 2 bases and J by 0 bases. The CDR3 runs to 18 residues. Germline-derived CDR1 and CDR2 are KGHSH and LQKENI. Here the CDR3 DNA reads TGTGCCAGCTCACCAAGACTAGCGGGAGGACCGAACACCGGGGAGCTGTTTTTT. It yields the protein CASSPRLAGGPNTGELFF. Supplemented by reference TRBV18 and TRBJ2-2, the full variable domain reads NAGVMQNPRHLVRRRGQEARLRCSPMKGHSHVYWYRQLPEEGLKFMVYLQKENIIDESGMPKERFSAEFPKEGPSILRIQQVVRGDSAAYFCASSPRLAGGPNTGELFFGEGSRLTVL.

In regard to this clone: The same CDR3 is also encoded by other DNA sequences in this sample. This sequence joins TRBV11-2 and TRBJ2-2, with TRBD1 as a possible D gene (5 bases). V gave up 0 bases and J gave up 5 bases, with 7 bases separating them. This CDR3 contains 14 residues. The germline V gene encodes CDR1 SGHAT and CDR2 FQNNGV. The DNA of the CDR3 is TGTGCCAGCAGCTTAGAGGGGCGTACCGGGGAGCTGTTTTTT. Translation gives CASSLEGRTGELFF.

The chain employs TRBV18 and TRBJ2-5, with 11 bases fitting TRBD1. Germline V gene lookup returns CDR1 KGHSH and CDR2 LQKENI. This CDR3 is 15 amino acids long. V shed 3 bases and J 5 bases; nucleotides not matched to a gene: 5. The CDR3 region is CASSPGQGASETQYF. As DNA, the CDR3 is TGTGCCAGCTCACCCGGACAGGGGGCGTCGGAGACCCAGTACTTC.

This clone has only a few counts. The sample carries other DNA sequences with the same CDR3. This chain uses TRBV11-2 with TRBJ2-5; no definite D call. Trimming stripped 1 base from V and 2 bases from J, with 5 bases between. The CDR3 has 13 amino acids. Germline lookup yields CDR1 SGHAT and CDR2 FQNNGV. This CDR3 reads CASSLGQQETQYF. The CDR3 nucleotides read TGTGCCAGCAGCTTAGGGCAGCAAGAGACCCAGTACTTC.

This clone was seen more than once but under ten times. The chain combines TRBV9 with TRBJ1-6; unclear D gene. The V end lost 2 bases, the J end lost 10 bases, and 16 bases lay between the germline ends. Germline CDR1 is SGDLS and CDR2 is YYNGEE. The CDR3 covers 15 residues. The CDR3 nucleotides are TGTGCCAGCAGCGTTGAGGGAAGTGTAGGATCACCCCTCCACTTT. Residues: CASSVEGSVGSPLHF.

This clone was seen a single time. This chain connects TRBV30 to TRBJ1-5; no firm D call. The germline V gene has CDR1 GTSNPN and CDR2 SVGIG (reference sequence). V was clipped by 0 bases and J by 4 bases, with 16 bases between them. The CDR3 runs 16 residues. CDR3 bases: TGTGCCTGGAGTGTAAAGAGGTCAGCCGCAAATCAGCCCCAGCATTTT. Translating it yields CAWSVKRSAANQPQHF.

This clone came up once. The chain is built from TRBV5-4 and TRBJ1-1, with D maybe TRBD1 (5 bases). Germline V gives CDR1 SGHNT, CDR2 YYREEE (reference sequence). The CDR3 is made up of 14 amino acids. Trimming took 0 bases from V and 7 from J, leaving 13 bases between them. In nucleotides, the CDR3 is TGTGCCAGCAGCTTGGGGGGCCGAAGAGGTGAAGCTTTCTTT. It encodes CASSLGGRRGEAFF.

The chain employs TRBV7-6 and TRBJ2-2, with D hard to call. The CDR3 has 15 amino acids. The germline V gene has CDR1 SGHVS and CDR2 FNYEAQ. Deletions cut 1 base from V and 1 base from J, with 7 bases between. The CDR3 region is CASSLGSQNTGELFF. The CDR3 DNA sequence: TGTGCCAGCAGCTTAGGGTCACAGAACACCGGGGAGCTGTTTTTT.

The chain has TRBV25-1 and TRBJ1-3; no clear D. The CDR3 has 12 amino acids. Germline values: CDR1 MGHDK, CDR2 SYGVNS. V lost 6 bases and J 5 bases, leaving 8 bases between the germline ends. The CDR3 DNA reads as TGTGCCAGCAGATCCGCAAGAAACACCATATATTTT. It yields the protein CASRSARNTIYF.

This chain connects TRBV10-3 to TRBJ2-7, with D possibly being TRBD2 (5 bases). The CDR3 is 13 residues long. V was pared by 2 bases and J by 1 base, with 6 bases between. Germline assignment: CDR1 ENHRY and CDR2 SYGVKD. CDR3: CAISEPGSYEQYF. CDR3 sequence (DNA): TGTGCCATCAGTGAGCCGGGGTCCTACGAGCAGTACTTC.

This clone was observed a few times. Other nucleotide sequences from this sample produce the same CDR3. This chain joins TRBV29-1 and TRBJ1-2, with D hard to call. V was pared by 3 bases and J by 8 bases, with 1 base between. Per the germline V gene, CDR1 is SQVTM and CDR2 is ANQGSEA. The CDR3 consists of 8 residues. DNA for the CDR3: TGCAGCGTTGACGGCTACACCTTC. Translating gives CSVDGYTF.

The V call is TRBV30, the J call TRBJ2-4; D remains unclear. This CDR3 has 13 amino acids. With 2 bases removed from V and 4 bases from J, the gap between germline ends came to 9 bases. Germline V lookup: CDR1 GTSNPN, CDR2 SVGIG (reference sequence). This CDR3 reads CAWSRDHKNIQYF. CDR3 nucleotides: TGTGCCTGGAGTCGCGACCATAAAAACATTCAGTACTTC. The whole variable domain, remainder taken from reference TRBV30 and TRBJ2-4, is SQTIHQWPATLVQPVGSPLSLECTVEGTSNPNLYWYRQAAGRGLQLLFYSVGIGQISSEVPQNLSASRPQDRQFILSSKKLLLSDSGFYLCAWSRDHKNIQYFGAGTRLSVL.